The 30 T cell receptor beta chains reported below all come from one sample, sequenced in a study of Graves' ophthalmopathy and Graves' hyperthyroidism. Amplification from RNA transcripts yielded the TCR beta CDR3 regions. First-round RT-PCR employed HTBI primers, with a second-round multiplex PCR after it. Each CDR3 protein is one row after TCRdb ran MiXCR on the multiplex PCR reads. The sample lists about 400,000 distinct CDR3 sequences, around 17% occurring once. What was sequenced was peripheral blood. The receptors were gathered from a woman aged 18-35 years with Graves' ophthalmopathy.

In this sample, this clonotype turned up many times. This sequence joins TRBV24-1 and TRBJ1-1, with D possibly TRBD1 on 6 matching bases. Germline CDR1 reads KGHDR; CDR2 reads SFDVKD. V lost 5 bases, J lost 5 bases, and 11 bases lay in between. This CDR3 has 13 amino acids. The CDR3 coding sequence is TGTGCCACCAGTGCCCGGGGGGCAACTGAAGCTTTCTTT. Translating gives CATSARGATEAFF.

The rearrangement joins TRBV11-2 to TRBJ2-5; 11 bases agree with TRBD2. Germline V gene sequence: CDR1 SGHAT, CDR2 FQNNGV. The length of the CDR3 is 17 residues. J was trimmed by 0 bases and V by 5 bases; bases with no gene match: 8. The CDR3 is CASSEGLADLYQETQYF. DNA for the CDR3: TGTGCCAGCAGCGAGGGACTAGCGGACCTGTACCAAGAGACCCAGTACTTC.

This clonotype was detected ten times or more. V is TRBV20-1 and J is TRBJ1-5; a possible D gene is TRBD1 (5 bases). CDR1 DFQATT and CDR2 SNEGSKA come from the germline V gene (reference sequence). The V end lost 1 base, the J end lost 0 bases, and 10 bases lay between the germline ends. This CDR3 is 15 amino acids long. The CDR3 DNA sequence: TGCAGTGCTAGAGCCTCGACAGATAGCAATCAGCCCCAGCATTTT. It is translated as CSARASTDSNQPQHF.

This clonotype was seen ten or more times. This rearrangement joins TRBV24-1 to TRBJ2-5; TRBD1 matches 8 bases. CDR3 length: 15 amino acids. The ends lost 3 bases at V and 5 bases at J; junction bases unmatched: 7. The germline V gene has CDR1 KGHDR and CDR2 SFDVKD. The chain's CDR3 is CATSDLQGARETQYF. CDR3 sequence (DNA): TGTGCCACCAGTGATCTCCAGGGGGCTCGGGAGACCCAGTACTTC.

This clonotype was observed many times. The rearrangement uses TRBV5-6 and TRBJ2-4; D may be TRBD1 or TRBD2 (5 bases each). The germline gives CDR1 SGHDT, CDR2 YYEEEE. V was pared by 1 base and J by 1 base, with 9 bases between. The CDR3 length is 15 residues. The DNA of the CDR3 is TGTGCCAGCAGCTTGCCGGGACCGGCCAAAAACATTCAGTACTTC. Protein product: CASSLPGPAKNIQYF.

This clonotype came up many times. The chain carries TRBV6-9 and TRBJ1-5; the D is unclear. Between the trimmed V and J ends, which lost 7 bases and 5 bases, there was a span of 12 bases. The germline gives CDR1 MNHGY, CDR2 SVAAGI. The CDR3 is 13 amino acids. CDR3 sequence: CASTRAGYQPQHF. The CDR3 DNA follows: TGTGCCAGCACCCGGGCAGGCTATCAGCCCCAGCATTTT.

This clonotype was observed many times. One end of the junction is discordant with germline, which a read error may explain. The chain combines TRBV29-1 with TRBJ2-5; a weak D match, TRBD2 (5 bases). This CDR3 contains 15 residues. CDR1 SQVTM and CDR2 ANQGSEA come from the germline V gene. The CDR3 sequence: CSAEGKFGDRASQYF. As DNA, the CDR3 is TGCAGCGCTGAAGGAAAGTTCGGGGATCGGGCGTCCCAGTACTTC.

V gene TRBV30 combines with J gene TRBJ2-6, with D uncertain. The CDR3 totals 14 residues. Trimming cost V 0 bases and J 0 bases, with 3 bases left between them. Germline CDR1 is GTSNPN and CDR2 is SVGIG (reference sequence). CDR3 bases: TGTGCCTGGAGTGTGAGCTCTGGGGCCAACGTCCTGACTTTC. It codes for CAWSVSSGANVLTF.

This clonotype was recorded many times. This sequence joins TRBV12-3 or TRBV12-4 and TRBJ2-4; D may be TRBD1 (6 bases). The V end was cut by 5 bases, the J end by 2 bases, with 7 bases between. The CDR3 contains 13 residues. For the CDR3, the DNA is TGTGCCAGCAGTGGACAGACCAAAAACATTCAGTACTTC. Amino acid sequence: CASSGQTKNIQYF.

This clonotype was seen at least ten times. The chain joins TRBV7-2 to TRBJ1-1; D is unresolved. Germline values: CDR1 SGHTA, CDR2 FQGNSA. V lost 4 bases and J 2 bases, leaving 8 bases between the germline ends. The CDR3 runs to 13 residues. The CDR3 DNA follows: TGTGCCAGCAGCTCCATCACAAACACTGAAGCTTTCTTT. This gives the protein CASSSITNTEAFF. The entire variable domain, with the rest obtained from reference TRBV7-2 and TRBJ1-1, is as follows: GAGVSQSPSNKVTEKGKDVELRCDPISGHTALYWYRQSLGQGLEFLIYFQGNSAPDKSGLPSDRFSAERTGGSVSTLTIQRTQQEDSAVYLCASSSITNTEAFFGQGTRLTVV.

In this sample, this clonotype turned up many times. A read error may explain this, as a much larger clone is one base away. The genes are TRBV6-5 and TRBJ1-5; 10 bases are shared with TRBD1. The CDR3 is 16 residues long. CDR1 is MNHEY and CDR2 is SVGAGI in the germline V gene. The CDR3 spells CASSNGQGDWNQPQRF. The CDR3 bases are TGTGCCAGCAGTAATGGACAGGGGGATTGGAATCAGCCCCAGCGTTTT.

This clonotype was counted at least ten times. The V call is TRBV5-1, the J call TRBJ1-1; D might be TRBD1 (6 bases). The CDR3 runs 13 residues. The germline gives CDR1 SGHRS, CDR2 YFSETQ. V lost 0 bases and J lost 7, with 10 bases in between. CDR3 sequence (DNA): TGCGCCAGCAGCTTGGTTGGAGGGGGTGAAGCTTTCTTT. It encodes CASSLVGGGEAFF.

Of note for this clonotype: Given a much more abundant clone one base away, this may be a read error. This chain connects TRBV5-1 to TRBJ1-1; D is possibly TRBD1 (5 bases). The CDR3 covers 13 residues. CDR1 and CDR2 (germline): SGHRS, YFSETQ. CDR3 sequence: CASSRGSNTESFF. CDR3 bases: TGCGCCAGCAGTCGGGGGTCGAACACTGAATCTTTCTTT.

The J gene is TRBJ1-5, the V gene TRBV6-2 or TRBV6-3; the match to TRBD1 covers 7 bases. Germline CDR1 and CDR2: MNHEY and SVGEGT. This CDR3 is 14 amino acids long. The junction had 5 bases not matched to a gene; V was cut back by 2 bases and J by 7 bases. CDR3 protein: CASSYQGGTQPQHF. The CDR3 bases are TGTGCCAGCAGTTACCAGGGGGGGACCCAGCCCCAGCATTTT.

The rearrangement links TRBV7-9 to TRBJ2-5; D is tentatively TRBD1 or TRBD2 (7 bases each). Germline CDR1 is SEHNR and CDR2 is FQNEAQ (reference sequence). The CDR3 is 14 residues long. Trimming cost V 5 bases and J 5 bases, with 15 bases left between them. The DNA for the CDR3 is TGTGCCAGCAGCCGGGACAGCGGGGTGGAGACCCAGTACTTC. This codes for CASSRDSGVETQYF.

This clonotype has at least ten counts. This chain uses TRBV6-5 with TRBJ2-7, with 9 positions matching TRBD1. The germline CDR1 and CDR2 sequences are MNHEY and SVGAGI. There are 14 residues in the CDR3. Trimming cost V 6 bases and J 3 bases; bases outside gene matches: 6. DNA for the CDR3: TGTGCCAGCAGGACCGGGACAGGGCTCTACGAGCAGTACTTC. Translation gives CASRTGTGLYEQYF.

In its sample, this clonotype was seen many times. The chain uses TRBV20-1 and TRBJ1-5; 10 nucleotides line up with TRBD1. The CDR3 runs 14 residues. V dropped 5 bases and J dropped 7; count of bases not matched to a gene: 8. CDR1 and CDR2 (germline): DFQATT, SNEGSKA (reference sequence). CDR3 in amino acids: CSARRGQGNQPQHF. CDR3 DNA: TGCAGTGCTCGTCGGGGACAGGGGAACCAGCCCCAGCATTTT.

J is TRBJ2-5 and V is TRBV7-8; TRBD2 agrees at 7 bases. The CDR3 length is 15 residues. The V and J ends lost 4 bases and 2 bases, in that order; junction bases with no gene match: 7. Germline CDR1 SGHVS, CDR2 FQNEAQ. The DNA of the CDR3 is TGTGCCAGCAGCTCGGGAGGAGGGAGTCAAGAGACCCAGTACTTC. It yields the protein CASSSGGGSQETQYF.

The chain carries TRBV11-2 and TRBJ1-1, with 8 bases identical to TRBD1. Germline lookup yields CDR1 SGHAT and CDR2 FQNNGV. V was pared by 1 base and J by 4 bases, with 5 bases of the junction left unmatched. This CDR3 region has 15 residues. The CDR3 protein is CASSLVQGASTEAFF. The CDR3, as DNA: TGTGCCAGCAGCTTAGTTCAGGGGGCAAGCACTGAAGCTTTCTTT.

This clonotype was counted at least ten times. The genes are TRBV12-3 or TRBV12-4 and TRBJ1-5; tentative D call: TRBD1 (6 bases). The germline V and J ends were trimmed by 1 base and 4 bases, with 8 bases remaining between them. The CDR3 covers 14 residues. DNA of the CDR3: TGTGCCAGCAGTTTAGGGGACAAGAATCAGCCCCAGCATTTT. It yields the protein CASSLGDKNQPQHF.

CDR3 protein: CASTGATSYGYTF. The CDR3, as DNA: TGTGCCAGCACAGGGGCAACGTCCTATGGCTACACCTTC. The rearrangement links TRBV6-1 to TRBJ1-2, with a weak D call TRBD1 (6 bases). Germline-derived CDR1 and CDR2 are MNHNS and SASEGT. The ends were cut back, 7 bases at V and 4 bases at J, with 13 bases in the middle. CDR3 length: 13 amino acids.

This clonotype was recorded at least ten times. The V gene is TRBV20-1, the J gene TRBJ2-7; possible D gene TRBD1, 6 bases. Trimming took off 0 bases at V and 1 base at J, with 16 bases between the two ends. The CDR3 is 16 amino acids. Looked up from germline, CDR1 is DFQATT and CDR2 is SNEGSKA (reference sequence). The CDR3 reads CSARDLPGHLSYEQYF. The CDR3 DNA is TGCAGTGCTAGAGATCTTCCGGGACACTTATCCTACGAGCAGTACTTC.

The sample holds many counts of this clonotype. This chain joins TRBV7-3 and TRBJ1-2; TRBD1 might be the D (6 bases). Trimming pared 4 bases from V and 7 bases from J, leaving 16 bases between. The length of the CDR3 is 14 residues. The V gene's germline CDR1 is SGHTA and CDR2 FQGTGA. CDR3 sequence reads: CASSSPGQSGGYTF. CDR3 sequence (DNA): TGTGCCAGCAGCTCCCCCGGACAGTCTGGTGGCTACACCTTC.

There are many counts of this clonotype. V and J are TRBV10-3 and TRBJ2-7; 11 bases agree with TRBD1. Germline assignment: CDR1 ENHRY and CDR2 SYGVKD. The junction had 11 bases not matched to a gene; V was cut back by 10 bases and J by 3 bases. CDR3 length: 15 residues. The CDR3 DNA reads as TGTGCCACTTCATTTGTGGGACAGGGGGGCTACGAGCAGTACTTC. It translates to CATSFVGQGGYEQYF.

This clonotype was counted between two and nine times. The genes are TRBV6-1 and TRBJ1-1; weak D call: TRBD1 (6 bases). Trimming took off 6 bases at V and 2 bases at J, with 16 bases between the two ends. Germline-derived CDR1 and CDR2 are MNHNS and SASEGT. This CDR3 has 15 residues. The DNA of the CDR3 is TGTGCCAGCAGAGCACCGGACAGAAGTAACACTGAAGCTTTCTTT. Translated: CASRAPDRSNTEAFF.

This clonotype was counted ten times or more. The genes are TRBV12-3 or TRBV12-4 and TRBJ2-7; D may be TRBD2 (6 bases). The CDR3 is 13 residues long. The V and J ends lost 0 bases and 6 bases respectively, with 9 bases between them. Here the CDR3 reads CASSLARDFEQYF. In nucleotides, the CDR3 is TGTGCCAGCAGTTTAGCGCGGGATTTCGAGCAGTACTTC.

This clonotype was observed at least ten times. This chain's CDR3 is CASSIGGRITEAFF. The CDR3, as DNA: TGTGCCAGTAGTATTGGGGGGCGTATCACTGAAGCTTTCTTT. The chain joins TRBV19 to TRBJ1-1; D possibly corresponds to TRBD1 (6 bases). The V gene's germline CDR1 is LNHDA and CDR2 SQIVND (reference sequence). V was clipped by 3 bases and J by 4 bases, with 12 bases between them. The CDR3 is made up of 14 amino acids.

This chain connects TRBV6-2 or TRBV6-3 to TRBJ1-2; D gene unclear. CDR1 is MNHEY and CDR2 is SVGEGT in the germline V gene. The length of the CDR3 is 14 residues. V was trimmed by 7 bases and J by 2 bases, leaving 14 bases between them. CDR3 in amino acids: CASTAVSRNYGYTF. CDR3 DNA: TGTGCCAGCACCGCCGTCAGTAGGAACTATGGCTACACCTTC.

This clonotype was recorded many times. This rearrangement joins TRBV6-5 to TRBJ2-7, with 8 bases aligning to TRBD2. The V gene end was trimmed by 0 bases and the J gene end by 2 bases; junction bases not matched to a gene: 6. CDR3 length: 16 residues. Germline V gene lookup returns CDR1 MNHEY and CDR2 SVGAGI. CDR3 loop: CASSYSPSGGAYEQYF. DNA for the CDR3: TGTGCCAGCAGTTACTCGCCGAGCGGGGGAGCCTACGAGCAGTACTTC.

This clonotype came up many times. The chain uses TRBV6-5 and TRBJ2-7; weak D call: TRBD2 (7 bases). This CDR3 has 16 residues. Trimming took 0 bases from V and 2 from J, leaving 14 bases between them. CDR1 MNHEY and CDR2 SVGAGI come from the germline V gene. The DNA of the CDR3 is TGTGCCAGCAGTTACTCGTGGGGGGGGCAACCCTACGAGCAGTACTTC. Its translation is CASSYSWGGQPYEQYF.